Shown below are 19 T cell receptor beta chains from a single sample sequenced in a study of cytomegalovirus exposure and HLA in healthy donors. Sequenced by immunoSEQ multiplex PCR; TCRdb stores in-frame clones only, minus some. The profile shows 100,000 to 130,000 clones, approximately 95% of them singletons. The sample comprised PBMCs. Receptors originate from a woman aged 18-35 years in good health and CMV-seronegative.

The CDR3 region has the DNA TGTGCCAGCAGATCCCGGACTAGCGGGGGTTCTGAGCAGTTCTTC. This gives the protein CASRSRTSGGSEQFF. The rearrangement joins TRBV6-5 to TRBJ2-1; 13 nucleotides line up with TRBD2. The germline V gene has CDR1 MNHEY and CDR2 SVGAGI. Trimming cost V 6 bases and J 9 bases; bases outside gene matches: 8. CDR3 length: 15 residues.

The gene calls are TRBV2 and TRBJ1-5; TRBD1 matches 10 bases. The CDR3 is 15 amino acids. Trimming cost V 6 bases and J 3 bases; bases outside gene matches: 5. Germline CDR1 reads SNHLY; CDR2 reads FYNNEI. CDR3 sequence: CASSGQGGLNQPQHF. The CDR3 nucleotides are TGTGCCAGCAGCGGACAGGGGGGACTCAATCAGCCCCAGCATTTT.

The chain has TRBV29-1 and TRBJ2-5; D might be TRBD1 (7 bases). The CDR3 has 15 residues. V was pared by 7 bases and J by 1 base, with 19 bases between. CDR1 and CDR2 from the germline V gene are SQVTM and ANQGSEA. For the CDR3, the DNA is TGCAGCGCCGAAAGGACAGGACTAACCCAAGAGACCCAGTACTTC. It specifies CSAERTGLTQETQYF.

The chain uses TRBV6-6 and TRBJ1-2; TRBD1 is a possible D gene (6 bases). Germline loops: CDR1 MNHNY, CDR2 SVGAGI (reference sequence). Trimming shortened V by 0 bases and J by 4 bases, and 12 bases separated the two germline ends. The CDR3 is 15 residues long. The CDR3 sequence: CASSYSTGGPYGYTF. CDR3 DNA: TGTGCCAGCAGTTACTCCACGGGGGGGCCCTATGGCTACACCTTC.

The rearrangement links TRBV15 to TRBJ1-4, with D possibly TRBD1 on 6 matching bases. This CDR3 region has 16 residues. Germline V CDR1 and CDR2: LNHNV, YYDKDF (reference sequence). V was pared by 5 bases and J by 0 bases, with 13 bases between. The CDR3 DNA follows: TGTGCCACCAGCCCTAACAGGGTTACAACTAATGAAAAACTGTTTTTT. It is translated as CATSPNRVTTNEKLFF.

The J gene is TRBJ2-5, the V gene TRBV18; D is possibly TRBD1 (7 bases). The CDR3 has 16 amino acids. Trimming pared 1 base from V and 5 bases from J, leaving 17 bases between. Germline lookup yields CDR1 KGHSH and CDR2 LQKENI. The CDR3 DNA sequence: TGTGCCAGCTCACCACGACAGGGAGGCTCAGGGGAGACCCAGTACTTC. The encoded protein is CASSPRQGGSGETQYF.

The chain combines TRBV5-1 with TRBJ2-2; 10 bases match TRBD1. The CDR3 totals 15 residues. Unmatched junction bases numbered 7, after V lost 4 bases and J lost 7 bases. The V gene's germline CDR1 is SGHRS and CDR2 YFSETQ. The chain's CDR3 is CASSPDRGQGGELFF. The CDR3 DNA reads TGCGCCAGCAGCCCTGACAGGGGGCAGGGCGGGGAGCTGTTTTTT.

The CDR3 is CASSQLTTGELFF. CDR3 bases: TGCGCCAGCAGCCAACTAACCACCGGGGAGCTGTTTTTT. The chain recombines TRBV5-1 with TRBJ2-2; unclear D gene. Germline V gives CDR1 SGHRS, CDR2 YFSETQ. Between the trimmed V and J ends, which lost 4 bases and 4 bases, there was a span of 8 bases. This CDR3 comprises 13 residues.

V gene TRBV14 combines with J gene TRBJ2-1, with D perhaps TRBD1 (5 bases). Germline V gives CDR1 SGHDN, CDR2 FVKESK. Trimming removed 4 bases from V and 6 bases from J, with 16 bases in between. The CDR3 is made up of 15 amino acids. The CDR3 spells CASSRDRPSGNEQFF. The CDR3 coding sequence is TGTGCCAGCAGCCGTGACAGACCCTCGGGCAATGAGCAGTTCTTC.

The CDR3 spells CASSATGDSDTQYF. CDR3 nucleotide sequence: TGTGCCAGCAGCGCTACAGGGGATTCAGATACGCAGTATTTT. The V call is TRBV7-9, the J call TRBJ2-3, with 7 bases matching TRBD1. Germline values: CDR1 SEHNR, CDR2 FQNEAQ (reference sequence). V shed 5 bases, J shed 4 bases, and the junction held 6 bases outside the gene matches. This CDR3 has 14 residues.

CDR3 sequence: CASTSGVNEQFF. The CDR3 bases are TGTGCCAGCACTAGCGGGGTCAATGAGCAGTTCTTC. The chain links TRBV27 to TRBJ2-1; 9 bases align to TRBD2. V trimming: 7 bases; J trimming: 6 bases; junction bases outside the gene matches: 1. The V gene's germline CDR1 is MNHEY and CDR2 SMNVEV (reference sequence). The CDR3 extends over 12 amino acids.

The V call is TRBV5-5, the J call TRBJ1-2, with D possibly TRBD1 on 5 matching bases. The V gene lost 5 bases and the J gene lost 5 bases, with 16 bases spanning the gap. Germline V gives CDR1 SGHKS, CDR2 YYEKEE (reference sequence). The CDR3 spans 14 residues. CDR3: CASRHGGSGYGYTF. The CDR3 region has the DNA TGTGCCAGCAGACACGGGGGGTCGGGGTATGGCTACACCTTC.

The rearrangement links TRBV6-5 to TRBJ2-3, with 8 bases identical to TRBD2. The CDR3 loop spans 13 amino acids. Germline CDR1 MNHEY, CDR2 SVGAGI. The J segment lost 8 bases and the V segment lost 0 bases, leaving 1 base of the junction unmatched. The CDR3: CASSYSSGATQYF. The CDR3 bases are TGTGCCAGCAGTTACTCTAGCGGGGCTACGCAGTATTTT.

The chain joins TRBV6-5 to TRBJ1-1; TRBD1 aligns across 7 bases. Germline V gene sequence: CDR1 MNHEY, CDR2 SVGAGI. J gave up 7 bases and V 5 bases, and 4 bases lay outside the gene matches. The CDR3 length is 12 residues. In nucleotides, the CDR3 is TGTGCCAGCAGTCACCGACAGGGTGAAGCTTTCTTT. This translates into CASSHRQGEAFF.

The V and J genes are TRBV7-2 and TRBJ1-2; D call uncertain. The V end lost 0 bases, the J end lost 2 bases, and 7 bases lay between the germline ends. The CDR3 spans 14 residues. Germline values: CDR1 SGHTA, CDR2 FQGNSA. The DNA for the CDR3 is TGTGCCAGCAGCTTAGCAACGGGAAACTATGGCTACACCTTC. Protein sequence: CASSLATGNYGYTF.

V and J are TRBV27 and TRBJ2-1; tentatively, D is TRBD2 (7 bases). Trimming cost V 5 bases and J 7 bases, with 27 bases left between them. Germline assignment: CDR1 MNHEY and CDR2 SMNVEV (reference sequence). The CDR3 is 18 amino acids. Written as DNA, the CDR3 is TGTGCCAGCAGTGCGGAGGGGTATGGGGGGGGCTTGGCTAATGAGCAGTTCTTC. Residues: CASSAEGYGGGLANEQFF.

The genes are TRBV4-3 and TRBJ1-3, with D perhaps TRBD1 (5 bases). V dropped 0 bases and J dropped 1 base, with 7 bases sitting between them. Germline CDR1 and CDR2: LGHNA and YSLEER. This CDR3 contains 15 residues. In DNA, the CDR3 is TGCGCCAGCAGCCAAGATCAGGGATCTGGAAACACCATATATTTT. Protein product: CASSQDQGSGNTIYF.

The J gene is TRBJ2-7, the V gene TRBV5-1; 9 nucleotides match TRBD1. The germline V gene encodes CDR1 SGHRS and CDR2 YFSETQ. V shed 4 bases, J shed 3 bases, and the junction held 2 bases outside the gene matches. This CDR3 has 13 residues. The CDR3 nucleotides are TGCGCCAGCAGCAGGGGACAGGGCTACGAGCAGTACTTC. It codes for CASSRGQGYEQYF. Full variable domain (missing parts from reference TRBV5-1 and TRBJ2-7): KAGVTQTPRYLIKTRGQQVTLSCSPISGHRSVSWYQQTPGQGLQFLFEYFSETQRNKGNFPGRFSGRQFSNSRSEMNVSTLELGDSALYLCASSRGQGYEQYFGPGTRLTVT.

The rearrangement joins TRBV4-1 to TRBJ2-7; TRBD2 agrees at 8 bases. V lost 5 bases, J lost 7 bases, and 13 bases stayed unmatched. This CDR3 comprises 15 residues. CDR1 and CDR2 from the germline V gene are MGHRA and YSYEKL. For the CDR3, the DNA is TGCGCCAGCAGCGCGAGAGCGGGGGCCCTGGGGGAGCAGTACTTC. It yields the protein CASSARAGALGEQYF.